This T cell receptor (beta chain) is drawn from a study of cytomegalovirus exposure and HLA in healthy donors. Some clones are missing from TCRdb's copy, which holds only in-frame ones; the method was immunoSEQ multiplex PCR. In the table there are approximately 76,000 clones, approximately 95% of which are singletons. Germline lookup yields CDR1 SGHVS and CDR2 FQNEAQ. V was pared by 6 bases and J by 8 bases, with 16 bases between. The CDR3 covers 14 residues. The J gene is TRBJ2-2, the V gene TRBV7-8; perhaps TRBD1 as D (5 bases). The sample was PBMCs. The sequence was obtained from a woman aged 18-29 years in good health and CMV-seropositive. This CDR3 is CASRDSPQGGELFF. The CDR3 nucleotides read TGTGCCAGCAGGGATAGTCCCCAGGGTGGGGAGCTGTTTTTT. The full variable domain, rest sourced from reference TRBV7-8 and TRBJ2-2, is GAGVSQSPRYKVAKRGQDVALRCDPISGHVSLFWYQQALGQGPEFLTYFQNEAQLDKSGLPSDRFFAERPEGSVSTLKIQRTQQEDSAVYLCASRDSPQGGELFFGEGSRLTVL.